This TCR beta chain was found in a study of tumor-infiltrating lymphocytes in primary liver carcinoma. The overall study: Tumors were stage T1-T3 N0M0, roughly 4.2 to 11 cm across.

The CDR3 extends over 16 amino acids. Germline V gene sequence: CDR1 LGHNA, CDR2 YNFKEQ. General observations from the study: The proportion of top clones found throughout all five tumor regions was only about 8-25%.

Co-extracting RNA and DNA was done with about 20-34 mg of unsorted bulk tissue as input. Resecting the tumor surgically was how the patients' primary liver carcinoma was treated. Notes on this clonotype: The antigen remains unidentified. One end of the junction does not line up with germline, which may come from a read error.

Synthesis of TCR beta cDNA was carried out from 500 ng total RNA with a constant-region primer. Each TCR beta library was derived from three nested multiplex PCR rounds that employed slightly modified ARM-PCR. The first two PCR rounds, roughly 9 cycles each, used TRBV1-TRBV30 forward primers and a C-beta reverse primer. A single record per CDR3 protein comes from TCRdb applying MiXCR to the multiplex PCR reads. The sample shows roughly 120,000 distinct CDR3 sequences, 55% to 75% of them seen only once. The TCR originated in a woman aged 60-70 years with primary liver carcinoma and hepatitis B virus infection. Sequences were obtained from liver tumor tissue from sampling region 3. As to subset: tumor region T3, left-lateral pole. The chain employs TRBV4-2 and TRBJ2-7; D perhaps matches TRBD2 (6 bases). In nucleotides, the CDR3 is TGTACCAGCAGCCAGTCCCAGAGGGAGGTTACCTACGGGCAGTACTTC. As protein: CTSSQSQREVTYGQYF.